This is a list of T cell receptor beta chains from one sample in a study of blood T cell repertoires in COVID-19. The table came from immunoSEQ multiplex PCR; TCRdb's copy has only in-frame clones and leaves some out. This table holds a few hundred thousand clones, about four fifths found once. The sequenced material came from PBMCs or T cells enriched from blood (not recorded which). The receptors derive from a man in his forties or fifties who had been exposed to COVID-19. The CDR3 runs from the conserved cysteine through the conserved F or W. The D gene is left open where the match is weak. Expanded clones are given a class, and other clones once, few, many or no size at all.

J	D	V	size	DNA	CDR3
TRBJ1-5	TRBD1	TRBV7-9	once	TGTGCCAGCAGCTTATGGACAGGGTATATCAATCAGCCCCAGCATTTT	CASSLWTGYINQPQHF
TRBJ1-3	TRBD1	TRBV9	NA	TGTGCCAGCAGCTCACACCGCTCAGGGGGCTTCGCCATATATTTT	CASSSHRSGGFAIYF
TRBJ1-1	NA	TRBV18	NA	TGTGCCAGCTCACCAGAGCTGAACACTGAAGCTTTCTTT	CASSPELNTEAFF
TRBJ1-2	TRBD1	TRBV30	few	TGTGCCTGGACCGCACAACAGGGGGCTGGCTACACCTTC	CAWTAQQGAGYTF
TRBJ1-5	NA	TRBV21-1	NA	TGTGCCAGCAGCAAAACAACAGGGGGCCAGCCCCAGCATTTT	CASSKTTGGQPQHF
TRBJ1-5	NA	TRBV19	NA	TGTGCCAGTAATAGTCAGCCCCAGCATTTT	CASNSQPQHF
TRBJ2-7	TRBD2	TRBV10-3	NA	TGTGCCATCAGTGATGGGGTAGCGGGAGGTTGGGAGCAGTACTTC	CAISDGVAGGWEQYF
TRBJ1-1	TRBD1	TRBV30	NA	TGTGCCTGGACCCCGACAGGGGTGAACACTGAAGCTTTCTTT	CAWTPTGVNTEAFF
TRBJ1-2	NA	TRBV18	few	TGTGCCAGCTCACCACCGGTAAGAACAGGAAACTATGGCTACACCTTC	CASSPPVRTGNYGYTF
TRBJ1-6	NA	TRBV20-1	NA	TGCAGTGCTAGTTCAGGAAGCTCCTATAATTCACCCCTCCACTTT	CSASSGSSYNSPLHF
TRBJ2-3	TRBD2	TRBV27	NA	TGTGCCAGCAGTTTATACCCCCTCCGGACTAGATTCCTCACAGATACGCAGTATTTT	CASSLYPLRTRFLTDTQYF
TRBJ2-2	NA	TRBV5-4	NA	TGTGCCAGCAGCCCCAACAGGATGAACACCGGGGAGCTGTTTTTT	CASSPNRMNTGELFF
TRBJ2-7	NA	TRBV19	few	TGTGCCAGTAGGGAGGGTAGTGCTTGGGAAAGCGAGCAGTACTTC	CASREGSAWESEQYF
TRBJ2-1	NA	TRBV27	NA	TGTGCCAGCAGTCCAAGTCGTCTGAGCGGTGAGCAGTTCTTC	CASSPSRLSGEQFF
TRBJ1-2	TRBD1	TRBV5-6	NA	TGTGCCAGCAGCTCCTTTGACAGGGGCTATGGCTACACCTTC	CASSSFDRGYGYTF
TRBJ2-7	NA	TRBV27	NA	TGTGCCAGCAGTGCCGGACCGGGAGTGTACGAGCAGTACTTC	CASSAGPGVYEQYF
TRBJ1-1	NA	TRBV4-1	NA	TGCGCCAGCAGCCAAGATGTTGGGGGCACCCACACTGAAGCTTTCTTT	CASSQDVGGTHTEAFF
TRBJ2-1	TRBD2	TRBV4-2	NA	TGTGCCAGCAGCCAAGAGCTAGCGGGAGCCGCGGGTGATGAGCAGTTCTTC	CASSQELAGAAGDEQFF